The 30 T cell receptor beta chains in this list originate from one sample, sequenced in a study of shared clonotypes between healthy human individuals. This table comes from immunoSEQ multiplex PCR, and its TCRdb copy is limited to in-frame clones, with some not included. This sample has more than 2 million clones; just over 90% occur once, and the top ten carry more than 1.5%. CD45RO-negative, CCR7-selected cells formed the naive CD8 fraction, which excluded terminally differentiated effector memory CD45RA+ cells. Sequenced: naive CD8+ T cells from PBMCs. These receptors all come from a young man in good health. Some clones in this sample may be carry-over from other donors' samples.

The genes are TRBV5-1 and TRBJ2-7; D is possibly TRBD1 (5 bases). Germline lookup yields CDR1 SGHRS and CDR2 YFSETQ. This CDR3 contains 14 residues. Trimming left V 0 bases short and J 3 bases short, with 10 bases between. CDR3 nucleotide sequence: TGCGCCAGCAGCTTGGATGACAGTCTCTACGAGCAGTACTTC. Its protein product is CASSLDDSLYEQYF. The variable domain in full, completed from reference TRBV5-1 and TRBJ2-7, reads KAGVTQTPRYLIKTRGQQVTLSCSPISGHRSVSWYQQTPGQGLQFLFEYFSETQRNKGNFPGRFSGRQFSNSRSEMNVSTLELGDSALYLCASSLDDSLYEQYFGPGTRLTVT.

The rearrangement uses TRBV18 and TRBJ2-2; D perhaps matches TRBD2 (7 bases). The V gene lost 3 bases and the J gene lost 4 bases, with 18 bases spanning the gap. Per the germline V gene, CDR1 is KGHSH and CDR2 is LQKENI. This CDR3 region has 17 residues. This chain's CDR3 is CASSPRTASGGTGELFF. CDR3 in DNA: TGTGCCAGCTCACCGAGGACAGCCTCGGGGGGCACCGGGGAGCTGTTTTTT.

The genes are TRBV28 and TRBJ1-1; tentatively, D is TRBD1 (5 bases). The CDR3 totals 15 residues. The V gene's germline CDR1 is MDHEN and CDR2 SYDVKM. With 1 base removed from V and 1 base from J, the gap between germline ends came to 10 bases. The CDR3 loop is CASSLYAGSNTEAFF. The CDR3 region has the DNA TGTGCCAGCAGTTTATATGCAGGGTCGAACACTGAAGCTTTCTTT.

The V gene is TRBV14, the J gene TRBJ1-2; the D is unclear. This CDR3 is 13 amino acids long. Germline lookup yields CDR1 SGHDN and CDR2 FVKESK. With 1 base removed from V and 5 bases from J, the gap between germline ends came to 8 bases. CDR3 nucleotide sequence: TGTGCCAGCAGCCAAGTTACAGCTTATGGCTACACCTTC. Its translation is CASSQVTAYGYTF.

This sequence joins TRBV19 and TRBJ1-3; D call uncertain. V lost 7 bases and J lost 8, with 12 bases in between. CDR1 and CDR2 (germline): LNHDA, SQIVND (reference sequence). This CDR3 has 12 residues. The CDR3: CASKDELYTIYF. The CDR3, as DNA: TGTGCCAGTAAGGATGAGCTATACACCATATATTTT.

This clone came up a few times. This specimen includes other DNA sequences encoding the same CDR3. The chain employs TRBV9 and TRBJ2-3, with no clear D. The CDR3 extends over 12 amino acids. Deletions cut 4 bases from V and 2 bases from J, with 5 bases between. Germline loops: CDR1 SGDLS, CDR2 YYNGEE. The CDR3 nucleotides read TGTGCCAGCAGCCCCAACACAGATACGCAGTATTTT. Amino acid sequence: CASSPNTDTQYF.

The rearrangement joins TRBV6-5 to TRBJ2-2; D remains unclear. CDR3 length: 15 residues. In germline, CDR1 is MNHEY, CDR2 SVGAGI. The ends were cut back, 3 bases at V and 4 bases at J, with 12 bases in the middle. CDR3 bases: TGTGCCAGCAGTTATGACCGCGCGGCCACCGGGGAGCTGTTTTTT. It translates to CASSYDRAATGELFF.

The J gene is TRBJ2-7, the V gene TRBV7-9; D unresolved. This CDR3 comprises 15 residues. Germline V gene sequence: CDR1 SEHNR, CDR2 FQNEAQ (reference sequence). V lost 6 bases and J lost 6, with 21 bases in between. The CDR3 reads CASSPDDIPYGEQYF. CDR3 nucleotides: TGTGCCAGCAGTCCCGACGACATCCCCTATGGCGAGCAGTACTTC.

The J gene is TRBJ2-7, the V gene TRBV2, with 11 bases that match TRBD1. CDR1 is SNHLY, CDR2 FYNNEI, per germline. CDR3 length: 12 amino acids. V dropped 11 bases and J dropped 1; count of bases not matched to a gene: 1. The CDR3 sequence: CAGTGGSYEQYF. The DNA for the CDR3 is TGTGCCGGGACAGGGGGGTCCTACGAGCAGTACTTC. Combining the CDR3 with reference TRBV2 and TRBJ2-7 gives the whole variable domain EPEVTQTPSHQVTQMGQEVILRCVPISNHLYFYWYRQILGQKVEFLVSFYNNEISEKSEIFDDQFSVERPDGSNFTLKIRSTKLEDSAMYFCAGTGGSYEQYFGPGTRLTVT.

This chain connects TRBV7-9 to TRBJ2-3; 8 nucleotides agree with TRBD1. Germline V lookup: CDR1 SEHNR, CDR2 FQNEAQ (reference sequence). V trimming: 5 bases; J trimming: 0 bases; junction bases outside the gene matches: 7. This CDR3 region has 16 residues. The CDR3 coding sequence is TGTGCCAGCAGCGACTTACAGGGGGTTAGCACAGATACGCAGTATTTT. This sequence encodes CASSDLQGVSTDTQYF.

The chain has TRBV13 and TRBJ2-4, with 11 bases identical to TRBD1. The germline V gene has CDR1 PRHDT and CDR2 FYEKMQ (reference sequence). Unmatched junction bases numbered 4, after V lost 3 bases and J lost 6 bases. The CDR3 has 15 amino acids. CDR3 coding DNA: TGTGCCAGCAGCTTTGGGGACAGGGGGGCAAACATTCAGTACTTC. It codes for CASSFGDRGANIQYF.

This sequence joins TRBV10-3 and TRBJ2-1; D is perhaps TRBD1 or TRBD2 (6 bases each). The V end lost 10 bases, the J end lost 10 bases, and 29 bases lay between the germline ends. Per the germline V gene, CDR1 is ENHRY and CDR2 is SYGVKD. The CDR3 is 16 residues long. This CDR3 is CATRGGLALMSLEQFF. The CDR3 bases are TGTGCCACGAGAGGGGGGCTAGCACTGATGTCCTTAGAGCAGTTCTTC.

This clone was seen a handful of times. The rearrangement uses TRBV7-9 and TRBJ1-1; no firm D call. Germline-derived CDR1 and CDR2 are SEHNR and FQNEAQ (reference sequence). With 5 bases removed from V and 3 bases from J, the gap between germline ends came to 16 bases. The CDR3 has 15 amino acids. The DNA of the CDR3 is TGTGCCAGCAGCACCACAGACGACGGCTACACTGAAGCTTTCTTT. Its protein is CASSTTDDGYTEAFF.

V gene TRBV11-2 combines with J gene TRBJ2-7; 7 nucleotides align to TRBD2. The CDR3 totals 13 residues. V lost 1 base, J lost 7 bases, and 4 bases stayed unmatched. Germline assignment: CDR1 SGHAT and CDR2 FQNNGV. CDR3 sequence: CASSLGRGLEQYF. In DNA form, the CDR3 reads TGTGCCAGCAGCTTAGGGAGGGGACTAGAGCAGTACTTC.

The rearrangement uses TRBV7-2 and TRBJ2-1; D ambiguous. This CDR3 region has 13 residues. V lost 2 bases, J lost 6 bases, and 8 bases lay in between. Germline V gives CDR1 SGHTA, CDR2 FQGNSA. CDR3 residues: CASSLRASNEQFF. For the CDR3, the DNA is TGTGCCAGCAGCTTAAGGGCCAGCAATGAGCAGTTCTTC.

This rearrangement joins TRBV7-9 to TRBJ1-2; possibly TRBD1 for D (5 bases). Germline-derived CDR1 and CDR2 are SEHNR and FQNEAQ (reference sequence). Trimming stripped 1 base from V and 4 bases from J, with 16 bases between. The CDR3 has 16 amino acids. The CDR3 DNA reads as TGTGCCAGCAGCTTAGGCCTTGTGGGGCTTGTCTATGGCTACACCTTC. It encodes CASSLGLVGLVYGYTF.

The rearrangement uses TRBV27 and TRBJ2-4, with a tentative D call TRBD1 (5 bases). The ends were cut back, 7 bases at V and 5 bases at J, with 15 bases in the middle. Germline-derived CDR1 and CDR2 are MNHEY and SMNVEV (reference sequence). The CDR3 sequence is 14 residues long. CDR3 coding DNA: TGTGCCAGCAAACAGCAAGGGGCTCAAAACATTCAGTACTTC. It is translated as CASKQQGAQNIQYF.

The chain employs TRBV13 and TRBJ2-5, with a possible D match to TRBD1 (7 bases). Trimming pared 0 bases from V and 9 bases from J, leaving 14 bases between. Germline V gene lookup returns CDR1 PRHDT and CDR2 FYEKMQ (reference sequence). CDR3 size: 14 residues. CDR3 in amino acids: CASSLGRGTGAQYF. In DNA, the CDR3 is TGTGCCAGCAGCTTAGGCAGGGGGACGGGGGCCCAGTACTTC.

V usage is TRBV10-3 and J usage is TRBJ1-3; perhaps TRBD1 as D (6 bases). V lost 8 bases, J lost 0 bases, and 11 bases lay in between. The CDR3 sequence is 14 residues long. CDR1 is ENHRY and CDR2 is SYGVKD in the germline V gene. The CDR3: CAIRGHSSGNTIYF. The CDR3 bases are TGTGCCATCCGGGGACACAGCTCTGGAAACACCATATATTTT.

The chain links TRBV11-2 to TRBJ2-1, with 14 bases that match TRBD2. With V trimmed by 4 bases and J by 10 bases, 9 bases remained unmatched. Germline CDR1 reads SGHAT; CDR2 reads FQNNGV. The CDR3 spans 16 residues. The CDR3 region has the DNA TGTGCCAGCAGCTCTCCGGGACTAGCGGGAGTAGGGGAGCAGTTCTTC. It codes for CASSSPGLAGVGEQFF.

The CDR3 nucleotides read TGCGCCAGCGCGAGGGAGGCGTATGAGCAGTTCTTC. It is translated as CASAREAYEQFF. V gene TRBV5-1 combines with J gene TRBJ2-1, with a tentative D call TRBD2 (6 bases). Trimming took off 7 bases at V and 8 bases at J, with 13 bases between the two ends. Germline CDR1 SGHRS, CDR2 YFSETQ. CDR3 size: 12 residues.

The chain couples TRBV19 to TRBJ2-4, with D possibly TRBD1 on 6 matching bases. V was cut by 4 bases and J by 5 bases, with 18 bases left in between. The CDR3 sequence is 16 residues long. From germline, CDR1 is LNHDA and CDR2 SQIVND (reference sequence). CDR3: CASSNRGTPLENIQYF. The CDR3 DNA follows: TGTGCCAGTAGTAACCGAGGGACACCTCTCGAAAACATTCAGTACTTC.

The DNA for the CDR3 is TGTGCCAGCGGCACAGAAGAGACCCAGTACTTC. It yields the protein CASGTEETQYF. The chain carries TRBV6-5 and TRBJ2-5; D ambiguous. Germline V lookup: CDR1 MNHEY, CDR2 SVGAGI. V lost 8 bases to trimming and J lost 3 bases, with 7 bases between them. There are 11 residues in the CDR3.

The V gene is TRBV5-1, the J gene TRBJ2-1; 10 positions agree with TRBD2. V lost 5 bases to trimming and J lost 4 bases; unmatched junction nucleotides: 3. CDR3 length: 14 amino acids. The germline CDR1 and CDR2 sequences are SGHRS and YFSETQ. The CDR3 DNA is TGCGCCAGCAGGACTAGCGGGTTTTACAATGAGCAGTTCTTC. Encoded protein: CASRTSGFYNEQFF.

CDR3 amino acids: CASSYYPEETQYF. DNA of the CDR3: TGTGCCAGCAGCTACTACCCTGAAGAGACCCAGTACTTC. The chain employs TRBV7-3 and TRBJ2-5; no clear D. Germline V gives CDR1 SGHTA, CDR2 FQGTGA. V was clipped by 4 bases and J by 3 bases, with 9 bases between them. This CDR3 contains 13 residues. The full variable domain, completed using reference TRBV7-3 and TRBJ2-5, is GAGVSQTPSNKVTEKGKYVELRCDPISGHTALYWYRQSLGQGPEFLIYFQGTGAADDSGLPNDRFFAVRPEGSVSTLKIQRTERGDSAVYLCASSYYPEETQYFGPGTRLLVL.

J is TRBJ1-3 and V is TRBV4-3; no clear D. Trimming pared 1 base from V and 4 bases from J, leaving 17 bases between. This CDR3 has 17 residues. Per germline, CDR1 LGHNA and CDR2 YSLEER. CDR3 sequence: CASSQVDEGPVGNTIYF. The CDR3 coding sequence is TGCGCCAGCAGCCAAGTGGATGAGGGCCCGGTCGGAAACACCATATATTTT.

This clone was seen once. This chain connects TRBV19 to TRBJ2-1; D tentatively reads TRBD1 or TRBD2 (7 bases each). The V gene's germline CDR1 is LNHDA and CDR2 SQIVND (reference sequence). CDR3 length: 15 residues. The V end was cut by 5 bases, the J end by 8 bases, with 19 bases between. The CDR3 region has the DNA TGTGCCAGTAGTTCGACAGGGAGGGTGGTCGATGAGCAGTTCTTC. The encoded protein is CASSSTGRVVDEQFF.

V is TRBV5-1 and J is TRBJ2-7; no clear D. CDR1 is SGHRS, CDR2 YFSETQ, per germline. CDR3 length: 13 residues. Trimming removed 4 bases from V and 2 bases from J, with 10 bases in between. The DNA of the CDR3 is TGCGCCAGCAGCATAGTCCCAACCTACGAGCAGTACTTC. Encoded protein: CASSIVPTYEQYF.

The chain employs TRBV5-1 and TRBJ2-7, with TRBD2 identical over 7 bases. Germline assignment: CDR1 SGHRS and CDR2 YFSETQ. The CDR3 runs to 14 residues. V lost 1 base to trimming and J lost 6 bases; unmatched junction nucleotides: 7. CDR3 bases: TGCGCCAGCAGCTTGTGGCAGGGAGGGGTCGAGCAGTACTTC. It translates to CASSLWQGGVEQYF. The full variable domain, completed using reference TRBV5-1 and TRBJ2-7, is KAGVTQTPRYLIKTRGQQVTLSCSPISGHRSVSWYQQTPGQGLQFLFEYFSETQRNKGNFPGRFSGRQFSNSRSEMNVSTLELGDSALYLCASSLWQGGVEQYFGPGTRLTVT.

The CDR3 DNA follows: TGTGCCAGCAGCTTAGGGACTAGCGGGAGGGCTAATGAGCAGTTCTTC. Its translation: CASSLGTSGRANEQFF. This chain connects TRBV11-2 to TRBJ2-1; the match to TRBD2 covers 15 bases. V dropped 1 base and J dropped 7; count of bases not matched to a gene: 2. The V gene's germline CDR1 is SGHAT and CDR2 FQNNGV. This CDR3 region has 16 residues. The full variable domain, completed using reference TRBV11-2 and TRBJ2-1, is EAGVAQSPRYKIIEKRQSVAFWCNPISGHATLYWYQQILGQGPKLLIQFQNNGVVDDSQLPKDRFSAERLKGVDSTLKIQPAKLEDSAVYLCASSLGTSGRANEQFFGPGTRLTVL.